Included here is one T cell receptor (beta chain) sequence, with context. This entry is derived from a study of OX40 agonist ivuxolimab in advanced cancers. Study context: Treatment received earlier with anti-PD-1, anti-PD-L1 or anti-CTLA-4 agents was allowed, and under 50% had some.

Here immunoSEQ multiplex PCR was the method, and the copy in TCRdb shows in-frame clones only, minus some. The table lists under 85,000 clones, roughly nine tenths of them singletons. The germline CDR1 and CDR2 sequences are SGHTA and FQGNSA. This CDR3 is built from 15 residues. V was pared by 1 base and J by 2 bases, with 11 bases between. The genes are TRBV7-2 and TRBJ1-1, with D possibly matching TRBD1 (5 bases). Sequenced here: CD4+ or CD8+ T cells sorted from blood, sampled in a trial of the OX40 agonist ivuxolimab. The TCR sequence derives from an adult with an advanced solid tumor such as melanoma, head and neck, liver or kidney cancer. CDR3 sequence reads: CASSLEGGGNTEAFF. The CDR3 nucleotides read TGTGCCAGCAGCTTAGAAGGCGGGGGAAACACTGAAGCTTTCTTT.